The 3 T cell receptor beta chains below come from one sample, sequenced in a study of blood T cell repertoires in COVID-19. Clones were sequenced by immunoSEQ multiplex PCR, and TCRdb holds only the in-frame ones, with some missing. The repertoire holds just over 300,000 clones, with around 89% as singletons. Specimen: PBMCs or T cells enriched from blood (not recorded which). Receptors were obtained from a woman aged 40 to 50 who had recovered from COVID-19.

The V gene is TRBV6-2 or TRBV6-3, the J gene TRBJ1-2, with 8 bases identical to TRBD1. Germline V lookup: CDR1 MNHEY, CDR2 SVGEGT. V lost 5 bases to trimming and J lost 2 bases; unmatched junction nucleotides: 7. CDR3 size: 15 residues. The CDR3 coding sequence is TGTGCCAGCAGTCGCACCCCAGGGGGCAACTATGGCTACACCTTC. Translation gives CASSRTPGGNYGYTF.

The chain has TRBV14 and TRBJ2-1; D gene ambiguous. Trimming shortened V by 1 base and J by 6 bases, and 7 bases separated the two germline ends. Germline CDR1 is SGHDN and CDR2 is FVKESK. This CDR3 region has 13 residues. Here the CDR3 reads CASSQAPINEQFF. As DNA, the CDR3 is TGTGCCAGCAGCCAAGCCCCCATCAATGAGCAGTTCTTC.

The V gene is TRBV15, the J gene TRBJ2-2, with D unclear. In germline, CDR1 is LNHNV, CDR2 YYDKDF (reference sequence). V was clipped by 5 bases and J by 3 bases, with 19 bases between them. The CDR3 contains 17 residues. The CDR3 DNA sequence: TGTGCCACCAGCCCTGGCCCCCCTGGGCGAGACACCGGGGAGCTGTTTTTT. Its protein is CATSPGPPGRDTGELFF.